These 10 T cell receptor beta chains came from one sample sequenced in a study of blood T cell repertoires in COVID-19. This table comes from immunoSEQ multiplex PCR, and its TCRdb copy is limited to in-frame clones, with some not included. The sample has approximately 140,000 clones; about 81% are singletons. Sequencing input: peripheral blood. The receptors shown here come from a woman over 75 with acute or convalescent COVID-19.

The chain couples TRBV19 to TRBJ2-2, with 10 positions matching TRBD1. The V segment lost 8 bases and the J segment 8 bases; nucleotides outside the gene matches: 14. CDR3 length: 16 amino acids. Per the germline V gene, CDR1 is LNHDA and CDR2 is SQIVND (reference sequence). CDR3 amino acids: CASRFAGTGARGELFF. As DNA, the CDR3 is TGTGCCAGTCGATTTGCGGGGACAGGGGCCAGGGGGGAGCTGTTTTTT.

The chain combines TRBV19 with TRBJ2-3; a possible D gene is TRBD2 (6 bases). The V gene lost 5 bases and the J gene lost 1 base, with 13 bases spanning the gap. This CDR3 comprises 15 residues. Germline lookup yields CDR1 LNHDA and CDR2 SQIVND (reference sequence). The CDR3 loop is CASSPRGAGTDTQYF. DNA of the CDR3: TGTGCCAGTAGTCCCCGCGGGGCCGGCACAGATACGCAGTATTTT.

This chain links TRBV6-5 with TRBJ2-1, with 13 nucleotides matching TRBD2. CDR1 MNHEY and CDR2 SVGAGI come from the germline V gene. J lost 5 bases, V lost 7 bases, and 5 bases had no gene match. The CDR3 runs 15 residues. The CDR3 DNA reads TGTGCCAGCAATCAACTAGCGGGAGGGAACAATGAGCAGTTCTTC. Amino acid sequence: CASNQLAGGNNEQFF.

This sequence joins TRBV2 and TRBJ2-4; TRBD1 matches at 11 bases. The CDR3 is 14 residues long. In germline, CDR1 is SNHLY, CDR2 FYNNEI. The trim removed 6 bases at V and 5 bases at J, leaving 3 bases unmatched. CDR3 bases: TGTGCCAGCAGGATGGGACAGGGGGAAAACATTCAGTACTTC. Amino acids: CASRMGQGENIQYF.

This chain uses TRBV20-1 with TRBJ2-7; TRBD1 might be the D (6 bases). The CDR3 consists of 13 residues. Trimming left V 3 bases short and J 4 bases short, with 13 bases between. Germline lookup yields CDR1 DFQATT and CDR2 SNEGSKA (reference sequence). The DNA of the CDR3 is TGCAGTGCTAGTCCCAGGGGATTTTACGAGCAGTACTTC. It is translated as CSASPRGFYEQYF.

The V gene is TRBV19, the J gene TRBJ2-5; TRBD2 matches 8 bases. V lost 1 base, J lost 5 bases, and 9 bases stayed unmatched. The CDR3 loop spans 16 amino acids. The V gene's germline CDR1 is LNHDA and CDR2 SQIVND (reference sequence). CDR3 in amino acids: CASSIGRAGAGETQYF. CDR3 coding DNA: TGTGCCAGTAGTATAGGGAGAGCGGGAGCGGGGGAGACCCAGTACTTC.

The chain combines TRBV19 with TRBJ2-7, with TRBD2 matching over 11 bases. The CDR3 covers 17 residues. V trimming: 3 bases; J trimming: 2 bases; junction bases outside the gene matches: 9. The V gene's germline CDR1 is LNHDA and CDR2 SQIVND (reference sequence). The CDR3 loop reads CASSITASGRPPYEQYF. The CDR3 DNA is TGTGCCAGTAGTATTACGGCTAGCGGGAGGCCACCCTACGAGCAGTACTTC.

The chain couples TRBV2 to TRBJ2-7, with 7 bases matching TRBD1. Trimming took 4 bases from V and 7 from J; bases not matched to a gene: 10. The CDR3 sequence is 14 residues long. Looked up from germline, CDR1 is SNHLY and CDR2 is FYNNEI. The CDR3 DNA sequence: TGTGCCAGCAGTGGAGGCAGGGGGAATAGGGAGCAGTACTTC. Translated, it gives CASSGGRGNREQYF.

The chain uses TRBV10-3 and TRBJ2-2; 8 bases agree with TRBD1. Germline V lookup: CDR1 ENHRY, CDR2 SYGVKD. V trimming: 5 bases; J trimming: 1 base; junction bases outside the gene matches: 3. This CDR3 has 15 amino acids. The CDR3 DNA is TGTGCCATCAGTAGACAGGGGCTGAACACCGGGGAGCTGTTTTTT. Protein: CAISRQGLNTGELFF.

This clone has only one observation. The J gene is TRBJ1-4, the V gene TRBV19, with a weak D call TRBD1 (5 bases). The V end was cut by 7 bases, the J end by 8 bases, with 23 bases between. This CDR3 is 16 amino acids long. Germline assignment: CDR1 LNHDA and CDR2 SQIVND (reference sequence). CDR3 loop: CASTAGFGGVEEKLFF. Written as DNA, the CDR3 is TGTGCCAGTACCGCTGGATTCGGAGGGGTCGAGGAAAAACTGTTTTTT.